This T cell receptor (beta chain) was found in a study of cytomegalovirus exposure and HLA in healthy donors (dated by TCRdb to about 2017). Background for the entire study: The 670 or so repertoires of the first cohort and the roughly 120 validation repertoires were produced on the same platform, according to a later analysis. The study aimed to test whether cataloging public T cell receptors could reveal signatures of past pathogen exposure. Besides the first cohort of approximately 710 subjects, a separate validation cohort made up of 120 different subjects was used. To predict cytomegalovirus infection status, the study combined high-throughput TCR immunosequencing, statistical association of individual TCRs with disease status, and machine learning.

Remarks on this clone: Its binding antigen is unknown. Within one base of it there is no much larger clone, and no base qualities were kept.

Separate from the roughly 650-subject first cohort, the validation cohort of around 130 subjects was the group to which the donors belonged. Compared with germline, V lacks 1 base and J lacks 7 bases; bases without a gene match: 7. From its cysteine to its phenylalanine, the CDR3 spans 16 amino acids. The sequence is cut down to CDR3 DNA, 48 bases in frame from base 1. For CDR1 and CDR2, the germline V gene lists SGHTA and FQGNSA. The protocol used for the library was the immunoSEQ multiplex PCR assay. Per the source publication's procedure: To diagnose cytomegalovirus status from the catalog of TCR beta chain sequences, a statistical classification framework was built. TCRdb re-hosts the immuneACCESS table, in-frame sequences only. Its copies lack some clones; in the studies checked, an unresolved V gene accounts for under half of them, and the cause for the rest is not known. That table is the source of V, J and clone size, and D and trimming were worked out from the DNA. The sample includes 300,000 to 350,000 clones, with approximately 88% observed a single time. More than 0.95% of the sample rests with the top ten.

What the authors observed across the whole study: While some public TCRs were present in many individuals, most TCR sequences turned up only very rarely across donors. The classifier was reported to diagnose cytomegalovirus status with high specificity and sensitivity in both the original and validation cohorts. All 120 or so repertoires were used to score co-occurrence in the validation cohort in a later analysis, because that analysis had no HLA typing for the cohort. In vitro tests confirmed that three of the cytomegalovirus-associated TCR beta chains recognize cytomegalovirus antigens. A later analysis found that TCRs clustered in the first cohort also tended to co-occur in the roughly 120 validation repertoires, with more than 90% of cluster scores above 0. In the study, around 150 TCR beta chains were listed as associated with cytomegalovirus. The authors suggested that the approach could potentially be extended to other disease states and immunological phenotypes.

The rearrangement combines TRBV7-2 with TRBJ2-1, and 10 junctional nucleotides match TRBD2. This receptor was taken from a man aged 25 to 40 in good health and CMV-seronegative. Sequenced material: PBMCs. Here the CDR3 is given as CASSLVERGGGNEQFF. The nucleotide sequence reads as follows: TGTGCCAGCAGCTTAGTCGAGCGGGGGGGCGGAAATGAGCAGTTCTTC.